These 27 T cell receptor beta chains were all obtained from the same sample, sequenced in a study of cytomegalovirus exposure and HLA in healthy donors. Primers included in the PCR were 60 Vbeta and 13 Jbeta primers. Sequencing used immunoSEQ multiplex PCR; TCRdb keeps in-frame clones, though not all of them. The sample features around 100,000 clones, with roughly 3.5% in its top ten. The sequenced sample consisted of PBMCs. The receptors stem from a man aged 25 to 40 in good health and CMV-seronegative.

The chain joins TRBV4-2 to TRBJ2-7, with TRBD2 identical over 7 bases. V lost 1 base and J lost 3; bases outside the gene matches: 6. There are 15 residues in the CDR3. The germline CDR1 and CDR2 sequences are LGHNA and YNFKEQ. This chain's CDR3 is CASSQVRTSVYEQYF. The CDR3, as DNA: TGTGCCAGCAGCCAAGTTCGAACTAGCGTCTACGAGCAGTACTTC.

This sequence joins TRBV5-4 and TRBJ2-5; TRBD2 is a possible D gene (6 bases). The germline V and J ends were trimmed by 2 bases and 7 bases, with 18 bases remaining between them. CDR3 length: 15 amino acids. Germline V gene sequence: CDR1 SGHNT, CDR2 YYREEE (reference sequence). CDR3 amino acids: CASSFSSAKTGTQYF. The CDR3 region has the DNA TGTGCCAGCAGCTTCTCTAGCGCCAAAACCGGGACCCAGTACTTC.

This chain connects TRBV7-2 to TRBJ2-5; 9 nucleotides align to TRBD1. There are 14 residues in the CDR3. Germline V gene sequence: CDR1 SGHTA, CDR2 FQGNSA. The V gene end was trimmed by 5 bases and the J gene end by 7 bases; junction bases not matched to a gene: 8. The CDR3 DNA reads TGTGCCAGCAGCCCGGGACAGGGAGAGGGGACCCAGTACTTC. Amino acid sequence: CASSPGQGEGTQYF. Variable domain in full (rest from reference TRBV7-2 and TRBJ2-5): GAGVSQSPSNKVTEKGKDVELRCDPISGHTALYWYRQSLGQGLEFLIYFQGNSAPDKSGLPSDRFSAERTGGSVSTLTIQRTQQEDSAVYLCASSPGQGEGTQYFGPGTRLLVL.

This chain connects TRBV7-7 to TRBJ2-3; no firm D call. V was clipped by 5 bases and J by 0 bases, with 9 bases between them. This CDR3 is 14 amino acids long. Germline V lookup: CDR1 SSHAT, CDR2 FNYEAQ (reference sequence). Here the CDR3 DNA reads TGTGCCAGCAGCCAAGGAGTAAGCACAGATACGCAGTATTTT. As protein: CASSQGVSTDTQYF.

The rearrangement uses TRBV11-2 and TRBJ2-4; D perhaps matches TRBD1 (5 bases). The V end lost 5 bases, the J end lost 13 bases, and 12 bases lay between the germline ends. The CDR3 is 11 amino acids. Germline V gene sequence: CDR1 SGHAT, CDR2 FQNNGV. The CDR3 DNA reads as TGTGCCAGCAGCCAAGCCCAGGGACAGTACTTC. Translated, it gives CASSQAQGQYF.

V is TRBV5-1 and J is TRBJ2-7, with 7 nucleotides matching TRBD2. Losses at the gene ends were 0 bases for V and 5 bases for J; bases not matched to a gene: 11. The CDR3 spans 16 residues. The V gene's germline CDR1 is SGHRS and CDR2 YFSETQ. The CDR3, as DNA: TGCGCCAGCAGCTTGGCCATAAGCGGGGCGTGGGACGAGCAGTACTTC. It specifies CASSLAISGAWDEQYF.

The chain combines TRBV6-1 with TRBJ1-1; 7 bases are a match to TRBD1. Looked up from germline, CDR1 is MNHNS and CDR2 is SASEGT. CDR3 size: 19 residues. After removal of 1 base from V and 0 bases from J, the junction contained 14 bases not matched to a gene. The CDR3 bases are TGTGCCAGCAGTGAAGTCCTAACCGGGACAGCCAGAATGAACACTGAAGCTTTCTTT. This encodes CASSEVLTGTARMNTEAFF.

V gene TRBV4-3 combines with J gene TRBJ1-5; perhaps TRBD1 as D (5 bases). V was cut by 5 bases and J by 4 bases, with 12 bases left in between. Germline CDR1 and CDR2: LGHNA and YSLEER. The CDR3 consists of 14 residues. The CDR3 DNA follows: TGCGCCAGCAGCACGGGACTCAGTAATCAGCCCCAGCATTTT. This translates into CASSTGLSNQPQHF.

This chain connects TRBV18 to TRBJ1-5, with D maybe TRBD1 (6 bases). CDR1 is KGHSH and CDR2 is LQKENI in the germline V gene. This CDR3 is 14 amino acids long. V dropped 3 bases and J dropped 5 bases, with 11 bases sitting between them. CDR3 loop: CASSPQGRDQPQHF. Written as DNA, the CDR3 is TGTGCCAGCTCACCGCAGGGGAGGGATCAGCCCCAGCATTTT.

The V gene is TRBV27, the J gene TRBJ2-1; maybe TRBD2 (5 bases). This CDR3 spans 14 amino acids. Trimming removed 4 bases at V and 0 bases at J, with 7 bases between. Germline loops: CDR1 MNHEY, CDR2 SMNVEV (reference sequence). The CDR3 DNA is TGTGCCAGCAGTTGGGGAGACTCCTACAATGAGCAGTTCTTC. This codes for CASSWGDSYNEQFF.

DNA of the CDR3: TGTGCCAGCAGCGTTCAGGGGGTTGCCTACGAGCAGTACTTC. This translates into CASSVQGVAYEQYF. The chain couples TRBV6-1 to TRBJ2-7, with 7 bases fitting TRBD1. Germline CDR1 is MNHNS and CDR2 is SASEGT. This CDR3 contains 14 residues. V was clipped by 6 bases and J by 2 bases; unmatched bases: 7.

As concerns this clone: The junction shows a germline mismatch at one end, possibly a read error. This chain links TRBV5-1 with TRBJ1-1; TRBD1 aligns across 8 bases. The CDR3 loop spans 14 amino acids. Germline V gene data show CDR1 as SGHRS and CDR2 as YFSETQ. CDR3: CASSLDRVGTEAFF. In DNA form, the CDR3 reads TGCGCCAGCAGTTTGGACAGGGTAGGGACTGAAGCTTTCTTT.

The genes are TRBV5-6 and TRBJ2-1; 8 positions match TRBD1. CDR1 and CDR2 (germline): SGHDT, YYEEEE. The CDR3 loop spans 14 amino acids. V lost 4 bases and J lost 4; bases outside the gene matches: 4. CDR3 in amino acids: CASSRGQGYNEQFF. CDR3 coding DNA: TGTGCCAGCAGCCGCGGACAGGGTTACAATGAGCAGTTCTTC.

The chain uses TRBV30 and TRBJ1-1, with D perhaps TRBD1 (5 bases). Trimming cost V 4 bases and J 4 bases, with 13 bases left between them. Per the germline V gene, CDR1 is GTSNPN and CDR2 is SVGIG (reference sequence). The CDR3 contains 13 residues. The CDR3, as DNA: TGTGCCTGGACCAAAGGGACTTCCACTGAAGCTTTCTTT. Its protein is CAWTKGTSTEAFF.

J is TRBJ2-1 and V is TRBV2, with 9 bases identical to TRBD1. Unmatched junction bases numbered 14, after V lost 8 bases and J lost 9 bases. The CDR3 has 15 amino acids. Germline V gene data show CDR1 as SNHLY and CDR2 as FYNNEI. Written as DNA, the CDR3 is TGTGCCAGCGGACGCTCTACAGGGGGCGCGGGTGAGCAGTTCTTC. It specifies CASGRSTGGAGEQFF.

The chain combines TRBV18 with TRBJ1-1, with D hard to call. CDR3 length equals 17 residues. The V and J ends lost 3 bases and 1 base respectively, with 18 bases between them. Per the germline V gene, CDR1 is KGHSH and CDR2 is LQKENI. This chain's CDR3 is CASSPLTHASPNTEAFF. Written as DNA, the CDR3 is TGTGCCAGCTCACCCCTGACACATGCCTCTCCGAACACTGAAGCTTTCTTT.

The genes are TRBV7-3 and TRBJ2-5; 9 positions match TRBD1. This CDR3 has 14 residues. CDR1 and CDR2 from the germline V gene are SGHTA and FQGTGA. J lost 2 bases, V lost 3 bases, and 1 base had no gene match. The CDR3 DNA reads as TGTGCCAGCAGCTTGGGGACAGGGCAAGAGACCCAGTACTTC. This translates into CASSLGTGQETQYF.

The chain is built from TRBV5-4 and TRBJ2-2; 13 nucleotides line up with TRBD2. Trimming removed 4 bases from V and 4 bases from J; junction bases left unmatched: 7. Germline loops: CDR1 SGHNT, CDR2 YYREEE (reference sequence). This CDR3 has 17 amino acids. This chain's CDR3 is CASSPTSGGAFTGELFF. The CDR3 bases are TGTGCCAGCAGCCCAACTAGCGGGGGGGCGTTCACCGGGGAGCTGTTTTTT.

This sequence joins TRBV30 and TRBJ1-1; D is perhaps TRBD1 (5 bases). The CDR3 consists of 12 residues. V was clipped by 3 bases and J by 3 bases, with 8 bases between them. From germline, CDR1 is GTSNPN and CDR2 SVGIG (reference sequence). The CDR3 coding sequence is TGTGCCTGGAGAGACAGTTACACTGAAGCTTTCTTT. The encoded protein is CAWRDSYTEAFF.

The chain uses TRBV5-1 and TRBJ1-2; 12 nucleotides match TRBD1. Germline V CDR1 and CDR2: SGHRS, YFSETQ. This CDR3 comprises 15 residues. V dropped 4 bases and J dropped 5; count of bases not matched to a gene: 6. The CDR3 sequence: CASSTGQGAEYGYTF. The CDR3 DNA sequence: TGCGCCAGCAGCACGGGACAGGGGGCTGAGTATGGCTACACCTTC.

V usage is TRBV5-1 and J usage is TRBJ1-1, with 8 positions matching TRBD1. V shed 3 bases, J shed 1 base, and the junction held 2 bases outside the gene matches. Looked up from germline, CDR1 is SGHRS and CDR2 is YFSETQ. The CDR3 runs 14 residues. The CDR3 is CASSWGTGNTEAFF. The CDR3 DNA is TGCGCCAGCAGCTGGGGGACAGGGAACACTGAAGCTTTCTTT.

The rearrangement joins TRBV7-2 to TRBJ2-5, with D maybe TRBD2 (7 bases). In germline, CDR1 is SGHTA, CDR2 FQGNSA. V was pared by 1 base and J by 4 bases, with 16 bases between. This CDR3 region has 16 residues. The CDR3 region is CASSLVGGGGGETQYF. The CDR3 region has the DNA TGTGCCAGCAGCTTAGTAGGGGGGGGCGGAGGAGAGACCCAGTACTTC.

Written as DNA, the CDR3 is TGTGCCAGCAGGGGGACTAGCGGGGGGATTAATGAGCAGTTCTTC. It is translated as CASRGTSGGINEQFF. The chain has TRBV5-5 and TRBJ2-1; TRBD2 matches 15 bases. V lost 5 bases and J lost 7; bases outside the gene matches: 4. Germline CDR1 SGHKS, CDR2 YYEKEE (reference sequence). This CDR3 comprises 15 residues.

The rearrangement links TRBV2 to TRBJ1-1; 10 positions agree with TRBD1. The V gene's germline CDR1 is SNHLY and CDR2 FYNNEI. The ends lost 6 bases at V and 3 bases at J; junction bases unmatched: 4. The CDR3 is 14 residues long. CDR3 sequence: CASSRTGGYTEAFF. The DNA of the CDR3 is TGTGCCAGCAGCCGGACAGGGGGGTACACTGAAGCTTTCTTT.

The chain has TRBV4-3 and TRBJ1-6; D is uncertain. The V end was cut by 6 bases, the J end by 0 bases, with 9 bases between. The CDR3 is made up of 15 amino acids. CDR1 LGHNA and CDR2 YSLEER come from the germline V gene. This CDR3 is CASRRSASYNSPLHF. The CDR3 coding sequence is TGCGCCAGCAGGCGGTCCGCCTCCTATAATTCACCCCTCCACTTT.

The CDR3 bases are TGTGCCAGCTCACTACAGGGTGCAGACAATGAGCAGTTCTTC. Translating it yields CASSLQGADNEQFF. The chain couples TRBV18 to TRBJ2-1, with a weak D call TRBD1 (6 bases). V lost 4 bases to trimming and J lost 5 bases, with 12 bases between them. CDR1 is KGHSH, CDR2 LQKENI, per germline. This CDR3 has 14 residues.

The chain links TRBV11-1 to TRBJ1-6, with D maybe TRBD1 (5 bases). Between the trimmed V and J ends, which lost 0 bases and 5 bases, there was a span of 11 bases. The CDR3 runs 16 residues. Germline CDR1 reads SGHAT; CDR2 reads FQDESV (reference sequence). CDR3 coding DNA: TGTGCCAGCAGCTTAGCGCTCGACAGTGATAATTCACCCCTCCACTTT. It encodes CASSLALDSDNSPLHF.